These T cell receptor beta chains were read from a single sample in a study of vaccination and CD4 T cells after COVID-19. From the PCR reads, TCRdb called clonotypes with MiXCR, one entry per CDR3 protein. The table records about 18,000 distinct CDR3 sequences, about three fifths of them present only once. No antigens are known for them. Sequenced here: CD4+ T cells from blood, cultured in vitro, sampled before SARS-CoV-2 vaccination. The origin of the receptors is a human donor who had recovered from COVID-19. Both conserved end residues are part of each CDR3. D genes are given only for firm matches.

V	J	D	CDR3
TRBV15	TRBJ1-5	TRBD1	CATSGRDRARGVNQPQHF
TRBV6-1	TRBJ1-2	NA	CASSGGTGRAAYGYTF
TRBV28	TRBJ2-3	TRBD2	CASSTRTSGIESTQYF
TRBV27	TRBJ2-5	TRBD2	CASSSGRAGETQYF
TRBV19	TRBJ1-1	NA	CASSIGGESVNTEAFF
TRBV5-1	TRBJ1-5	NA	CASSLALRQSNQPQHF
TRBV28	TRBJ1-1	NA	CASSLLEGEAFF
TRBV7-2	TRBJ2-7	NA	CASSPRGSSYEQYF
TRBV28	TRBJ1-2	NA	CASSPRGSGTYGYTF
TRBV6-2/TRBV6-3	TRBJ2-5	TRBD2	CASGLARRGETQYF
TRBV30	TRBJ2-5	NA	CAWSVGWGETQYF
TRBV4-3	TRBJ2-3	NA	CASSDLSTDTQYF
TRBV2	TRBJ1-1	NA	CASRADTLNTEAFF
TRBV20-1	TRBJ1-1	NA	CSARDGTLNTEAFF
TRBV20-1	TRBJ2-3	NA	CSARVGPGTQYF
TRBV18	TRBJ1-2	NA	CASSPQGKDYGYTF
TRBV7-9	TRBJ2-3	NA	CASSSGQTTDTQYF
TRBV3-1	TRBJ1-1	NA	CASRPGGAGNTEAFF
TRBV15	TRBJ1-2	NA	CATSRALPNYGYTF
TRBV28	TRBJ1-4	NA	CASSLKERRGVEKLFF
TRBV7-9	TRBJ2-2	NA	CASSSSGEAGELFF
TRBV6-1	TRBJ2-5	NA	CASSEAFRTPQETQYF
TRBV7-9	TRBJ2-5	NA	CASSLVALGGVGQETQYF
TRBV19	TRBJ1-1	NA	CASSIEAGYPEAFF
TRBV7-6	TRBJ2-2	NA	CASSLGSGSNTGELFF
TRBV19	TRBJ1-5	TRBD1	CASSIRDRGGNQPQHF
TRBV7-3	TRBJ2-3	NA	CASSTQGGLADTQYF
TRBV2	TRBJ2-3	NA	CASDLESTDTQYF
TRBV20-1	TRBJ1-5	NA	CSAREGGQPQHF
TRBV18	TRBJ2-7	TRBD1	CASSPPSRDRPYEQYF
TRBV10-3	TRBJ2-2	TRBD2	CAIGTSGRGNAGELFF
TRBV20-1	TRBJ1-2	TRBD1	CSARSHRGSSYGYTF
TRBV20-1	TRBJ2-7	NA	CSARGSQGIDEQYF
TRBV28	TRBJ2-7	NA	CASSFRPGSYEQYF
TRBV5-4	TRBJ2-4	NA	CASSLDGNIQYF
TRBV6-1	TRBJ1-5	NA	CASSDREGVYQPQHF
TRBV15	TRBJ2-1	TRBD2	CATSRDRLAGGPRSEQFF
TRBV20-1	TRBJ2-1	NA	CSASYNEQFF
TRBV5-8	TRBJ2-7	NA	CASSLDRGYEQYF
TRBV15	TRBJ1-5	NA	CATSRVRNQPQHF
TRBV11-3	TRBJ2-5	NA	CASSSRLEETQYF
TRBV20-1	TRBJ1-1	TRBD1	CSARRRGLDTEAFF
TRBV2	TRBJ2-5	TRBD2	CASKRVAGGETQYF
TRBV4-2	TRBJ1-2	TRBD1	CASSQARQGQGAGYGYTF
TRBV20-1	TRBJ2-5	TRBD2	CSARDLLTGGQETQYF
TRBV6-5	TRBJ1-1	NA	CASSSGVGLTEAFF
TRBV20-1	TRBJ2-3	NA	CSASIRLGTSTDTQYF
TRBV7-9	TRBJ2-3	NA	CASTRIDTDTQYF
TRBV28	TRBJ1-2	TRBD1	CASQGQGGSNYGYTF
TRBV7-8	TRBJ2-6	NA	CASSSPIGANVLTF
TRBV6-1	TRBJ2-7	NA	CASSETATDPYEQYF
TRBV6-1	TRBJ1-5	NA	CASSRTVSTQPQHF